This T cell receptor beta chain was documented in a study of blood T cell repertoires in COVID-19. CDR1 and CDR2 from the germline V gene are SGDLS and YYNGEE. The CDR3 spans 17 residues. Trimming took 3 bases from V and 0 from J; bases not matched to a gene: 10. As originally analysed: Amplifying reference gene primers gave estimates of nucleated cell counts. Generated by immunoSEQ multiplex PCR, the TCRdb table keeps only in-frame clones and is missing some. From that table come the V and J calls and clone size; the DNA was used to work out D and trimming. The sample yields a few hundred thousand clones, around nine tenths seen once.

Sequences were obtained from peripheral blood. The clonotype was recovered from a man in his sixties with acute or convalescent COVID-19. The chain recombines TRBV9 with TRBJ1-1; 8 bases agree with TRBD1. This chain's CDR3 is CASSAPTGEGLNTEAFF. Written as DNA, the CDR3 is TGTGCCAGCAGCGCTCCGACAGGGGAGGGCCTGAACACTGAAGCTTTCTTT.